This T cell receptor beta chain appears in the sequencing data of a study of human versus mouse CDR3 diversity and MHC coevolution. The protocol was immunoSEQ multiplex PCR, while the TCRdb copy is restricted to in-frame clones and leaves out a portion. The table shows more than 55,000 clones, with over 90% occurring only once. The CDR3 spans 17 residues. The sample consisted of naive CD4+ T cells from blood. Subset here: CD45RO-negative CD62L-positive naive CD4 T cells. This sequence joins TRBV21-1 and TRBJ1-5. TRBV21-1 is a listed pseudogene. The sequence came from a person aged 55 to 70 in good health. CDR3 sequence (DNA): TGTGCCAGCAGCAAAGTATCCGGTTCTGAGGGCAATCAGCCCCAGCATTTT. It encodes CASSKVSGSEGNQPQHF.